This note documents a single T cell receptor beta chain sequence. Its antigen is not yet known. Base qualities were left out, and no much larger clone turns up one base away. The sample comes from a study of T cells in Graves' hyperthyroidism and ophthalmopathy (dated 2019 in TCRdb). Regarding the research as a whole: Peripheral blood was sampled at the time of initial diagnosis, prior to any treatment. To identify distinguishing TCR V-J signatures, a discovery cohort of 95 to 100 patients was used, comprising some 43 with Graves' ophthalmopathy and around 60 with stable Graves' hyperthyroidism. Whether ophthalmopathy could be predicted prospectively was tested in an independent validation cohort made up of 18 to 20 hyperthyroidism patients plus 17 patients who later progressed to ophthalmopathy. For training and testing, the 95 to 100 patients in the discovery cohort were randomly divided in a 7:3 ratio. In more than 5 Graves' hyperthyroidism patients, the study also compared T-cell repertoires from thyroid tissue with T-cell repertoires from blood. Following sampling, methimazole starting at 30 mg daily was given to hyperthyroidism patients, and high-dose intravenous methylprednisolone was given to ophthalmopathy patients. TCR Vbeta CDR3 sequencing of roughly 140 peripheral blood samples (43 ophthalmopathy, 75 or so hyperthyroidism and around 17 progressor patients) is reported in the paper.

Amplification of TCR beta CDR3 regions was carried out from RNA transcripts. The first round of RT-PCR for the TCR CDR3 was performed with the HTBI primer set and the Qiagen OneStep RT-PCR kit. The libraries were constructed in a second round of multiplex PCR and then size-selected and purified. The libraries were sequenced on an Illumina HiSeq2000 using paired-end 100 bp reads. Under the source paper's analysis protocol: Raw data were processed with SOAPnuke, discarding reads with adapters, uncalled bases, mean Phred below 15, or no exact constant-primer or identifier match. High-quality paired reads were merged using COPE v1.2.5, and each unique nucleotide sequence was defined as a clonotype. MiTCR v1.1 was used to align the clonotypes against IMGT TRBV, TRBD and TRBJ reference segments. Analysis was restricted to V-J combinations with a frequency above 0.0001, which covered just over 98% of repertoires. A TCS score was defined as the ratio between F50 (clonal expansion) and ExV (chaos), using BLOSUM62-based TCRdist between CDR3 peptides within each V-J. Welch's t-statistics and random forest reduced 500 to 550 V-J features to roughly 13, which were used in a naive Bayes classifier (R e1071). The public reads were reanalyzed by TCRdb: fastp trimming at Q25, MiXCR alignment, in-frame beta chains only. A single entry per CDR3 protein holds the most common genes and DNA from its merged rows. In this record, the V and J calls reflect TCRdb's handling and not the investigators' own analysis. In all, the sample holds about 690,000 distinct CDR3 sequences, and 15% to 20% of those were seen once. The ten largest clones add up to roughly a sixth of the sample.

Graves' hyperthyroidism was defined as stable when no progression to ophthalmopathy occurred over 18 months of follow-up. The hyperthyroidism patients were between 18 and 65 years old and newly diagnosed, with a disease duration of less than 2 months. Exclusion was applied to patients with uncontrolled infections, other autoimmune diseases, pregnancy or lactation. Clinical symptoms, serum thyroxine and TRAb, thyroid ultrasound, and orbital computed tomography formed the basis for the diagnoses. Ficoll-Paque density gradient centrifugation was used to isolate PBMCs from approximately 10 ml of fresh peripheral blood. Total RNA was extracted with Trizol reagent, and quality was checked on an Agilent 2100 Bioanalyzer. Findings and caveats that apply to the study as a whole: Blood samples also contained most of the expanded thyroid clonotypes (frequency above 0.001), which suggests that blood repertoires may reflect thyroid immune responses. In cross-validation, a model built on a 13 V-J signature told ophthalmopathy apart from stable hyperthyroidism with 87.88% sensitivity and 81% to 82% specificity, and in testing the same model reached 80%/75%. In validation, progression to ophthalmopathy was predicted by the model with nearly 71% sensitivity and roughly 72% specificity, a median of roughly 6 months before onset. Sample size was not statistically predetermined, and blinding of investigators to group allocation was not performed.

Taken from cysteine to phenylalanine, the CDR3 has 16 residues. The DNA shown is the 48-base CDR3, in frame from base 1. The trim is 1 base for V and 0 bases for J, with a gap of 10 bases between the germline ends. Based on the germline V gene, the CDR1 and CDR2 sequences are LGHNA and YSLEER. Sequenced material: blood. The chain couples TRBV4-3 to TRBJ1-3, with no reliable assignment of the D segment. This receptor was identified in a man aged 45-65 years with Graves' hyperthyroidism. The CDR3: CASSQVSTSSGNTIYF. The DNA sequence is TGCGCCAGCAGCCAAGTAAGCACGTCCTCTGGAAACACCATATATTTT.